The 15 T cell receptor beta chains below come from one sample, sequenced in a study of control samples from healthy donors and cancer patients. TCRdb's table, derived via immunoSEQ multiplex PCR, lists solely in-frame clones and lacks some. Of 70,000 to 85,000 clones in the sample, roughly nine tenths were seen once. Sequencing used blood. The source of these receptors is a man aged 50-59 years in good health.

This chain connects TRBV5-6 to TRBJ1-5; D remains unclear. CDR1 SGHDT and CDR2 YYEEEE come from the germline V gene. Trimming stripped 0 bases from V and 2 bases from J, with 9 bases between. CDR3 length: 15 residues. The CDR3 DNA follows: TGTGCCAGCAGCTTGGGCCCGAGCGGCAATCAGCCCCAGCATTTT. Its protein product is CASSLGPSGNQPQHF.

The chain carries TRBV19 and TRBJ1-1, with TRBD1 matching over 7 bases. CDR1 is LNHDA and CDR2 is SQIVND in the germline V gene (reference sequence). The CDR3 has 15 amino acids. Trimming cost V 5 bases and J 4 bases; bases outside gene matches: 10. The CDR3 region is CASSLATGMGTEAFF. CDR3 nucleotides: TGTGCCAGTAGTCTCGCGACAGGGATGGGCACTGAAGCTTTCTTT.

This clone is a singleton in its sample. The genes are TRBV27 and TRBJ2-1, with D possibly being TRBD1 or TRBD2 (6 bases each). Germline V gene sequence: CDR1 MNHEY, CDR2 SMNVEV (reference sequence). V lost 6 bases to trimming and J lost 16 bases, with 22 bases between them. The CDR3 has 13 amino acids. The DNA of the CDR3 is TGTGCCAGCAGATATACAGTCGCCGGGGGCTACTTCTTC. It encodes CASRYTVAGGYFF.

The chain couples TRBV12-3 or TRBV12-4 to TRBJ1-1; D is unclear. Trimming shortened V by 5 bases and J by 3 bases, and 10 bases separated the two germline ends. The CDR3 is 13 residues long. DNA of the CDR3: TGTGCCAGCAGTCGGCTCCAGCACACTGAAGCTTTCTTT. Amino acid sequence: CASSRLQHTEAFF.

This chain joins TRBV11-2 and TRBJ2-5, with D maybe TRBD1 (6 bases). Germline loops: CDR1 SGHAT, CDR2 FQNNGV. There are 15 residues in the CDR3. Trimming cost V 3 bases and J 4 bases, with 15 bases left between them. The CDR3 is CASSFGQTNRETQYF. The CDR3 DNA reads as TGTGCCAGCAGCTTTGGACAGACAAATCGAGAGACCCAGTACTTC.

This chain uses TRBV7-2 with TRBJ2-1; D is unclear. CDR1 and CDR2 (germline): SGHTA, FQGNSA. Between the trimmed V and J ends, which lost 1 base and 6 bases, there was a span of 7 bases. The CDR3 sequence is 13 residues long. The CDR3 coding sequence is TGTGCCAGCAGCTTAGGGGGTTTCAATGAGCAGTTCTTC. The encoded protein is CASSLGGFNEQFF.

This rearrangement joins TRBV29-1 to TRBJ2-3; D is possibly TRBD2 (5 bases). V lost 6 bases and J 0 bases, leaving 13 bases between the germline ends. From germline, CDR1 is SQVTM and CDR2 ANQGSEA. The CDR3 contains 14 residues. The CDR3 coding sequence is TGCAGCGTGCGGGCCGGCGGGAGCACAGATACGCAGTATTTT. This sequence encodes CSVRAGGSTDTQYF.

The chain combines TRBV3-1 (or the pseudogene TRBV3-2) with TRBJ1-6, with TRBD1 matching 8 bases. The CDR3 consists of 14 residues. Germline loops: CDR1 LGHDT, CDR2 YNNKEL (reference sequence). Unmatched junction bases numbered 5, after V lost 6 bases and J lost 7 bases. CDR3 DNA: TGTGCCAGCAGTTACAGGGGGTGGAATTCACCCCTCCACTTT. Amino acids: CASSYRGWNSPLHF.

V gene TRBV6-5 combines with J gene TRBJ1-6; 7 nucleotides align to TRBD1. The J segment lost 10 bases and the V segment lost 6 bases, leaving 6 bases of the junction unmatched. CDR1 MNHEY and CDR2 SVGAGI come from the germline V gene. This CDR3 contains 13 residues. The CDR3 spells CASRTTGSSPLHF. The CDR3 coding sequence is TGTGCCAGCAGGACGACAGGGAGCTCACCCCTCCACTTT.

The chain couples TRBV9 to TRBJ2-3; TRBD2 agrees at 8 bases. The V and J ends lost 4 bases and 5 bases, in that order; junction bases with no gene match: 15. Germline CDR1 SGDLS, CDR2 YYNGEE. The CDR3 has 17 residues. In nucleotides, the CDR3 is TGTGCCAGCAGCCCTAGCCCCAGCGGGGGCGGCGGAGATACGCAGTATTTT. Its translation: CASSPSPSGGGGDTQYF.

This chain links TRBV6-2 or TRBV6-3 with TRBJ2-5; D gene unclear. CDR3 size: 15 residues. V was cut by 4 bases and J by 0 bases, with 12 bases left in between. In germline, CDR1 is MNHEY, CDR2 SVGEGT. DNA for the CDR3: TGTGCCAGCAGTTCACGACACACGTACCAAGAGACCCAGTACTTC. As protein: CASSSRHTYQETQYF.

Worth noting for this clone: A junction end diverges from the germline sequence, so it may reflect a read error. The chain joins TRBV12-3 or TRBV12-4 to TRBJ1-2; D unclear. This CDR3 comprises 12 residues. The CDR3 spells CASSSSIGVGLF. CDR3 DNA sequence: TGTGCCAGCAGTAGCAGTATCGGAGTTGGCCTCTTC.

The chain links TRBV12-3 or TRBV12-4 to TRBJ1-4; D remains ambiguous. The CDR3 is 11 amino acids. Trimming stripped 5 bases from V and 11 bases from J, with 9 bases between. The CDR3 DNA reads as TGTGCCAGCAGTACGGGGAGGAAACTGTTTTTT. Its protein product is CASSTGRKLFF.

The chain is built from TRBV29-1 and TRBJ2-5, with D possibly TRBD1 on 5 matching bases. The germline V gene has CDR1 SQVTM and CDR2 ANQGSEA. The length of the CDR3 is 17 residues. Between the trimmed V and J ends, which lost 3 bases and 3 bases, there was a span of 23 bases. The CDR3 DNA follows: TGCAGCGTTGACGCCTCATTGGGGCCCGAACCGGAAGAGACCCAGTACTTC. The encoded protein is CSVDASLGPEPEETQYF.

The chain couples TRBV5-1 to TRBJ2-2; D is perhaps TRBD1 (6 bases). This CDR3 comprises 14 residues. Trimming took 5 bases from V and 3 from J, leaving 11 bases between them. CDR1 SGHRS and CDR2 YFSETQ come from the germline V gene. This chain's CDR3 is CASRGDTYTGELFF. The CDR3 nucleotides are TGCGCCAGCAGGGGGGACACCTACACCGGGGAGCTGTTTTTT.